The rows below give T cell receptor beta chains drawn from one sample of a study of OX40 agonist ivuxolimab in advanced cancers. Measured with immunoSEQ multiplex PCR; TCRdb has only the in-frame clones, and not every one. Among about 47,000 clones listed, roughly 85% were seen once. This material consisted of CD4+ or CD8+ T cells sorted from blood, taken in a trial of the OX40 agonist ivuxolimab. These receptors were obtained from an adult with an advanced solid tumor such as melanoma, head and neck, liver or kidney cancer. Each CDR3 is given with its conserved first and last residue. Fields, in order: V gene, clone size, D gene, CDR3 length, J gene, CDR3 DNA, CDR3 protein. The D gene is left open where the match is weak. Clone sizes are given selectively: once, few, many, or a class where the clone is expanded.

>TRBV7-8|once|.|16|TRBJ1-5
TGTGCCAGCAGCACGGGACACCTGTTGGGCAATCAGCCCCAGCATTTT
CASSTGHLLGNQPQHF
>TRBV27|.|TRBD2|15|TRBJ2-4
TGTGCCAGCAGTTTCCGTCGACTAGCGGGAGACATTCAGTACTTC
CASSFRRLAGDIQYF
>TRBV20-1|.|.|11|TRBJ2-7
TGCAGTGCTAGGACGGGGGTCGAGCAGTACTTC
CSARTGVEQYF
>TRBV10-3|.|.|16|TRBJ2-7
TGTGCCATCAGTGAGGGTTTCGAGACTAGGGGCTTCGAGCAGTACTTC
CAISEGFETRGFEQYF
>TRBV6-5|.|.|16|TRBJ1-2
TGTGCCAGCAGTTACTCTCCAGGGGCCGGTTACTATGGCTACACCTTC
CASSYSPGAGYYGYTF
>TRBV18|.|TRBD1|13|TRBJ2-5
TGTGCCAGCTCACCGGGACAGCAAGAGACCCAGTACTTC
CASSPGQQETQYF
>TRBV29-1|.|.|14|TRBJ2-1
TGCAGCGTTGAAGGCCCAGAAGCCTACAATGAGCAGTTCTTC
CSVEGPEAYNEQFF
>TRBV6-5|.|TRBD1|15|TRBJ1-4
TGTGCCAGCAGTGCCAGGGGGCCGGCTAATGAAAAACTGTTTTTT
CASSARGPANEKLFF
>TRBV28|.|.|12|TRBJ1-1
TGTGCCAGCAGTCGATTGGACACTGAAGCTTTCTTT
CASSRLDTEAFF
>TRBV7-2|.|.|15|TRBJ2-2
TGTGCCAGCAGCTTAGTCAGGGGAAACACCGGGGAGCTGTTTTTT
CASSLVRGNTGELFF
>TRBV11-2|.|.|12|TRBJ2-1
TGTGCCAGCAGCCATCTGGGGGATGAGCAGTTCTTC
CASSHLGDEQFF
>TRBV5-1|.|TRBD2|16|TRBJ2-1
TGCGCCAGCAGCTTGGCCTCGGGACTAGAAAACAATGAGCAGTTCTTC
CASSLASGLENNEQFF
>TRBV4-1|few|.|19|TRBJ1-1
TGCGCCAGCAGCCAAGGGAGGGCAGGGATGATTCGGGCGAACACTGAAGCTTTCTTT
CASSQGRAGMIRANTEAFF
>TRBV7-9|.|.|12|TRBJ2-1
TGTGCCAGCAGCTTAAATACGGATGGGCAGTTCTTC
CASSLNTDGQFF
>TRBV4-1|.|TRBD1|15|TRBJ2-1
TGCGCCAGCAGCCAAGTGGGGACAGGGCGAGGTGAGCAGTTCTTC
CASSQVGTGRGEQFF
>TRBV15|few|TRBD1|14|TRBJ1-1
TGTGCCACCAGCAAGAGACAGGGGAACACTGAAGCTTTCTTT
CATSKRQGNTEAFF
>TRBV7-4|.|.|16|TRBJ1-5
TGTGCCAGCAGCACGGGACACCTGTTGGGCAATCAGCCCCAGCATTTT
CASSTGHLLGNQPQHF
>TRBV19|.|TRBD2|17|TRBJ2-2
TGTGCCAGTAGTATCCTAGGACTAGCGCTAAACACCGGGGAGCTGTTTTTT
CASSILGLALNTGELFF
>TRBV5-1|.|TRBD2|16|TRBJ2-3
TGCGCCAGCAGCTTGGGGACTAGCGCTAGCACAGATACGCAGTATTTT
CASSLGTSASTDTQYF
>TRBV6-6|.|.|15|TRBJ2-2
TGTGCCAGCAGCCCTTCCTGGTCGTGGACCGGGGAGCTGTTTTTT
CASSPSWSWTGELFF
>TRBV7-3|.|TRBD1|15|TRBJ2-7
TGCGCCAGCAGCCAAGGATCTACAGGGGCCTACGAGCAGTACTTC
CASSQGSTGAYEQYF
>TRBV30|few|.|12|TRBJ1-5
TGTGCCTGGAGTTATAGCAATCAGCCCCAGCATTTT
CAWSYSNQPQHF
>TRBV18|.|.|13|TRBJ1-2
TGTGCCAGCTCGAATAACCATAACTATGGCTACACCTTC
CASSNNHNYGYTF
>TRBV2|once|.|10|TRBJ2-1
TGTGCCAGCGTAGGGGTTGAGCAGTTCTTC
CASVGVEQFF
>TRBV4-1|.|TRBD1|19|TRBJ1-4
TGCGCCAGCAGCCACCATCCGGGACAGCTCACCGAAACTAATGAAAAACTGTTTTTT
CASSHHPGQLTETNEKLFF
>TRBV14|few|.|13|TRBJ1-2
TGTGCCAGCAGCCAAGGACTTATCTATGGCTACACCTTC
CASSQGLIYGYTF
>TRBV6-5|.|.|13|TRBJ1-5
TGTGCCAGCAGGTACAGCAATGCTCAGCCCCAGCATTTT
CASRYSNAQPQHF
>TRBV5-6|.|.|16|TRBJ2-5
TGTGCCAGCAGCTTGGCTGCAGCTCTCGATATAGAGACCCAGTACTTC
CASSLAAALDIETQYF
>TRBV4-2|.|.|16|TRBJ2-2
TGTGCCAGCAGCCAAGATACCGATCCGAACACCGGGGAGCTGTTTTTT
CASSQDTDPNTGELFF
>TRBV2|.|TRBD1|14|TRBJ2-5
TGTGCCAGCAGTCGGGACAGGGGAGCAGAGACCCAGTACTTC
CASSRDRGAETQYF
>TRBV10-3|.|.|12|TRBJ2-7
TGTGCCATCAGTACGAGGCCCTACGAGCAGTACTTC
CAISTRPYEQYF
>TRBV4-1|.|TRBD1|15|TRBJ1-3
TGCGCCAGCAGCCAACAGGGGGCTGGTGGAAACACCATATATTTT
CASSQQGAGGNTIYF
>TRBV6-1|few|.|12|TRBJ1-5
TGTGCCAGCAGGGAGAAGAATCAGCCCCAGCATTTT
CASREKNQPQHF
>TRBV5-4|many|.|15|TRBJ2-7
TGTGCCAGCAGCTTGGGGGGCCAGGAAGAGGACGAGCAGTACTTC
CASSLGGQEEDEQYF
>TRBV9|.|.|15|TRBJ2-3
TGTGCCAGCAGCGGGCGGGACAGTTTCTACGATACGCAGTATTTT
CASSGRDSFYDTQYF
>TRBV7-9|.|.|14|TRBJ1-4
TGTGCCAGCAGCTTGAGGCGGACGGATGAAAAACTGTTTTTT
CASSLRRTDEKLFF
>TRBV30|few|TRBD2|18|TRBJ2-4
TGTGCCTGGAGACCACTAGCGGGAGGGCCTGGGGCCAAAAACATTCAGTACTTC
CAWRPLAGGPGAKNIQYF
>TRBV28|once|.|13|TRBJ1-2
TGTGCCAGCACCTCGTTACACGGGGCTGGCTACACCTTC
CASTSLHGAGYTF
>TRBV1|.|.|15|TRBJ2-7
TGCACCAGCAGCCTGCGCAGTGGGACCCCCTACGAGCAGTACTTC
CTSSLRSGTPYEQYF
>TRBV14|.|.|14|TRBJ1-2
TGTGCCAGCAGCCCGGGACGATCTGGCTATGGCTACACCTTC
CASSPGRSGYGYTF
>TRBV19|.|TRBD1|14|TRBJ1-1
TGTGCCAGTAGCACCGGGACAGAGAACACTGAAGCTTTCTTT
CASSTGTENTEAFF
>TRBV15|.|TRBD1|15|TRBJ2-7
TGTGCCACCAGCACGACAGGGGTCGGCTCCTACGAGCAGTACTTC
CATSTTGVGSYEQYF
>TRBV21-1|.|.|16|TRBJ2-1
TGTGCCAGCAGGGGAGCGGGGCCCCGGGCCCCCAATGAGCAGTTCTTC
CASRGAGPRAPNEQFF
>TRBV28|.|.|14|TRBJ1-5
TGTGCCAGCAGTCTCTGGTCCCTCAATCAGCCCCAGCATTTT
CASSLWSLNQPQHF
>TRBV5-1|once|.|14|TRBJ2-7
TGCGCCAGCAGCTTGGTAGAGGGTATTGGCGAGCAGTACTTC
CASSLVEGIGEQYF
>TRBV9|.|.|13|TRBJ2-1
TGTGCCAGCAGCGTCGGCTCCTACAATGAGCAGTTCTTC
CASSVGSYNEQFF
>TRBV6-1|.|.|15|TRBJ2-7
TGTGCCAGCAGCGATACATGGGGCGGACCCTACGAGCAGTACTTC
CASSDTWGGPYEQYF
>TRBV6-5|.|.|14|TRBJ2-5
TGTGCCAGCAGTTACTCCGCACTAAAAGAGACCCAGTACTTC
CASSYSALKETQYF
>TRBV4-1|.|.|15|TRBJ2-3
TGCGCCAGCAGCCCCCAGGTTGGGGGTACAGATACGCAGTATTTT
CASSPQVGGTDTQYF
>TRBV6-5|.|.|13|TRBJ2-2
TGTGCCACCCGGGACTCGAACACCGGGGAGCTGTTTTTT
CATRDSNTGELFF
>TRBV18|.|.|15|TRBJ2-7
TGTGCCAGCTCACCTTACCGGGACTCATCCTACGAGCAGTACTTC
CASSPYRDSSYEQYF
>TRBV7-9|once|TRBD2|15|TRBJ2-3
TGTGCCAGCAGCCCAACTAGCGGGAGCGCAGATACGCAGTATTTT
CASSPTSGSADTQYF